A single sample gave rise to the 5 T cell receptor beta chains below, sequenced in a study of blood T cell repertoires in COVID-19. The method was immunoSEQ multiplex PCR; TCRdb's version includes in-frame clones alone and lacks a portion of them. The sample lists hundreds of thousands of clones, around 85% occurring once. The sequenced material came from peripheral blood. The receptor source for this set is an older man with acute or convalescent COVID-19.

The chain uses TRBV7-8 and TRBJ1-5; D unresolved. The CDR3 runs to 14 residues. Looked up from germline, CDR1 is SGHVS and CDR2 is FQNEAQ. V was clipped by 5 bases and J by 4 bases, with 12 bases between them. CDR3 DNA: TGTGCCAGCAGCCCAAACTCGGTTAATCAGCCCCAGCATTTT. This encodes CASSPNSVNQPQHF.

In this sample, this clone turned up once. CDR3 nucleotide sequence: TGTGCCAGCAGCTCAAGGACTAGCTCATGGTGGAATGAGCAGTTCTTC. It translates to CASSSRTSSWWNEQFF. The chain is built from TRBV7-2 and TRBJ2-1, with 8 bases fitting TRBD2. CDR3 size: 16 residues. The trim removed 4 bases at V and 7 bases at J, leaving 12 bases unmatched. Germline V CDR1 and CDR2: SGHTA, FQGNSA.

The genes are TRBV24-1 and TRBJ2-1, with 7 nucleotides matching TRBD1. V lost 4 bases, J lost 4 bases, and 3 bases stayed unmatched. Germline V gene lookup returns CDR1 KGHDR and CDR2 SFDVKD. The CDR3 length is 14 residues. The CDR3 reads CATSDLDRYNEQFF. The CDR3, as DNA: TGTGCCACCAGTGACCTGGACAGGTACAATGAGCAGTTCTTC.

This sequence joins TRBV7-6 and TRBJ2-2; weak D call: TRBD1 (5 bases). V was cut by 5 bases and J by 2 bases, with 18 bases left in between. CDR3 size: 17 residues. Germline lookup yields CDR1 SGHVS and CDR2 FNYEAQ. CDR3 sequence reads: CASSPLLGQDNTGELFF. CDR3 DNA sequence: TGTGCCAGCAGCCCTCTTTTGGGGCAGGATAACACCGGGGAGCTGTTTTTT. The entire variable domain, with the rest obtained from reference TRBV7-6 and TRBJ2-2, is as follows: GAGVSQSPRYKVTKRGQDVALRCDPISGHVSLYWYRQALGQGPEFLTYFNYEAQQDKSGLPNDRFSAERPEGSISTLTIQRTEQRDSAMYRCASSPLLGQDNTGELFFGEGSRLTVL.

The chain links TRBV7-9 to TRBJ1-1; TRBD1 matches 7 bases. CDR3 length equals 18 residues. CDR1 SEHNR and CDR2 FQNEAQ come from the germline V gene (reference sequence). The J segment lost 6 bases and the V segment lost 0 bases, leaving 16 bases of the junction unmatched. CDR3 sequence (DNA): TGTGCCAGCAGCTTAGCCTTCTCAGCGGGCAGGGGGATTGCTGAAGCTTTCTTT. Its translation is CASSLAFSAGRGIAEAFF.